This T cell receptor (gamma chain) was captured in a study of human gamma delta and Vdelta1 T cells. This clone came up a few times. This DNA's translation differs at residue 3 from TCRdb's protein, which comes from a much larger clone; a read error is likely, and the protein shown is translated from the DNA. Other DNA sequences within the sample encode an identical CDR3. The CDR3 has 16 residues. CDR1 and CDR2 (germline): GITISATS, ISYDGTV (reference sequence). TCRdb re-called the PCR reads through CATT. Of 350 to 500 gamma-chain clones listed, roughly 4% are singletons. This clonotype originated in a human donor in good health. The chain couples TRGV9 to TRGJP. The sequencing sample was made of differentiated CD27- Vdelta1 gamma-delta T cells from blood. The CDR3 sequence is CAVWEVRELGKKIKVF. The CDR3 DNA sequence: TGTGCCGTGTGGGAGGTGCGGGAGTTGGGCAAAAAAATCAAGGTCTTT.